Listed below are T cell receptor beta chains from one sample, sequenced in a study of technical replicates of blood from several donors. Data came from immunoSEQ multiplex PCR; TCRdb stores just in-frame clones and leaves some out. Of tens of thousands of clones listed, roughly 98% are singletons. Sequenced input: T cells isolated from PBMCs. Every receptor here comes from a human donor in good health. Each CDR3 is given with its conserved first and last residue. A D gene is named only where the DNA matches it firmly. Some rows have no size entry. The others give once, few or many, or a class for an expanded clone.

TGTGCCAGCAGTTCAATAAGGGGGCAGCCCCAGCATTTT	CASSSIRGQPQHF	-	TRBV6-4	-	TRBJ1-5
TGCGCCAGCAGCTTGGGTTCAGGGCTCGAGCAGTACTTC	CASSLGSGLEQYF	-	TRBV5-1	-	TRBJ2-7
TGTGCCAGCAGTGCCTCGGGGGGGGGCGAATACGAGCAGTACTTC	CASSASGGGEYEQYF	-	TRBV6-4	TRBD2	TRBJ2-7
TGTGCCATCAGTGAGTCTGGGGCTATGGGGACTGAAGCTTTCTTT	CAISESGAMGTEAFF	-	TRBV10-3	-	TRBJ1-1
TGCGCCAGCAGCCTAGGACAGGGGACTAACTATGGCTACACCTTC	CASSLGQGTNYGYTF	-	TRBV5-1	TRBD1	TRBJ1-2
TGTGCCAGCAGTTTATTCGGGGTTACTACCTACGAGCAGTACTTC	CASSLFGVTTYEQYF	-	TRBV28	-	TRBJ2-7
TGCGCCAGCAGCTTAGGGACAGGGCGAGAGACCCAGTACTTC	CASSLGTGRETQYF	-	TRBV5-1	TRBD1	TRBJ2-5
TGTGCCAGCAGCGCACAGGGGGGGAACACTGAAGCTTTCTTT	CASSAQGGNTEAFF	once	TRBV7-9	TRBD1	TRBJ1-1
TGTGCCACTGCAGACAGAAGCAATCAGCCCCAGCATTTT	CATADRSNQPQHF	-	TRBV10-3	-	TRBJ1-5
TGTGCCAGCTGGGCGGGACACGAGCAGTACTTC	CASWAGHEQYF	-	TRBV6-4	-	TRBJ2-7
TGTGCCAGCAGCTTTACTAGCGGGGTGGGGGAGACCCAGTACTTC	CASSFTSGVGETQYF	-	TRBV7-9	TRBD2	TRBJ2-5
TGTGCCAGCAGCAAGGGACAGACTAACTATGGCTACACCTTC	CASSKGQTNYGYTF	-	TRBV6-5	TRBD1	TRBJ1-2
TGCGCCACCAACGTAGCTGGTTCGGCCGGGGAGCTGTTTTTT	CATNVAGSAGELFF	-	TRBV5-1	-	TRBJ2-2
TGTGCCAACCCCTCCAGGGCGGTGGCCCTGTCGAACACCGGGGAGCTGTTTTTT	CANPSRAVALSNTGELFF	-	TRBV25-1	-	TRBJ2-2
TGTGCCAGCAGCCTGGGACAGGAGGCAAGGTACACTGAAGCTTTCTTT	CASSLGQEARYTEAFF	-	TRBV5-8	TRBD1	TRBJ1-1
TGTGCCAGCAGCGCGGGACAACCGAACACTGAAGCTTTCTTT	CASSAGQPNTEAFF	-	TRBV9	-	TRBJ1-1
TGTGCCAGCAGTGACTACCCAGACAGCGTGAACACTGAAGCTTTCTTT	CASSDYPDSVNTEAFF	-	TRBV2	-	TRBJ1-1
TGTGCCAGCAGGTCTTCCGTAGTCAGCAATCAGCCCCAGCATTTT	CASRSSVVSNQPQHF	-	TRBV6-6	-	TRBJ1-5
TGCGCCAGCAGTGAGCGACTAGCGGGAGGCCCGACCGGGGAGCTGTTTTTT	CASSERLAGGPTGELFF	-	TRBV10-1	TRBD2	TRBJ2-2
TGCAGCGTTGGGGATCCCTTAGCGGTATTACAAGAGACCCAGTACTTC	CSVGDPLAVLQETQYF	-	TRBV29-1	-	TRBJ2-5
TGTGCCAGCATGGGTCTAGCGGGAGCTGGGGCCAACGTCCTGACTTTC	CASMGLAGAGANVLTF	once	TRBV7-9	TRBD2	TRBJ2-6
TGTGCCAGCAGCTTAGATCTGAGGTCAGGGGCCAACGTCCTGACTTTC	CASSLDLRSGANVLTF	-	TRBV7-6	-	TRBJ2-6
TGTGCCAGTAGTTTGACTAGCGGGAGTACCTACGAGCAGTACTTC	CASSLTSGSTYEQYF	-	TRBV19	TRBD2	TRBJ2-7
TGCGCCAGCAGCTTGTGGGGGGCCGGGACAGGTACGACCGGGGAGCTGTTTTTT	CASSLWGAGTGTTGELFF	-	TRBV5-1	TRBD1	TRBJ2-2
TGTGCCAGCAACGAATACCCAATTAGGAGGGTTAACGGCTACACCTTC	CASNEYPIRRVNGYTF	-	TRBV11-2	-	TRBJ1-2
TGCGCCAGCAGCTCTATGGACGTGGGACAAGAGACAGATACGCAGTATTTT	CASSSMDVGQETDTQYF	-	TRBV5-1	-	TRBJ2-3
TGTGCCAGCAGTTTAAACGCGGCAGGGGATCAAAAACTGTTTTTT	CASSLNAAGDQKLFF	-	TRBV28	-	TRBJ1-4
TGCGCCAGCAGCCAGGCTAGACTAGCGGGGGCGGGAGAGACCCAGTACTTC	CASSQARLAGAGETQYF	-	TRBV4-1	TRBD2	TRBJ2-5
TGCGCCAGCAGCCAAGACCCCCCGGGGGGCTACACCTTC	CASSQDPPGGYTF	-	TRBV4-1	-	TRBJ1-2
TGTGCCAGCAGTTACATCTCCCAGGGCTTC	CASSYISQGF	-	TRBV6-5	-	TRBJ1-2
TGTGCCATCAGTGGGTCCGGGACATATTCTGAAGCTTTCTTT	CAISGSGTYSEAFF	-	TRBV10-3	-	TRBJ1-1
TGTGCCAGCAGTGTAGTAGCGGGAGTGTCCTACAATGAGCAGTTCTTC	CASSVVAGVSYNEQFF	-	TRBV2	TRBD2	TRBJ2-1
TGTGCCAGCAAGGGGGGGAGAGCCACAGATACGCAGTATTTT	CASKGGRATDTQYF	-	TRBV5-4	-	TRBJ2-3
TGCGCCAGCAGCCAAGATTTCCTAGCGGGGCAAGAGACCCAGTACTTC	CASSQDFLAGQETQYF	-	TRBV4-1	TRBD2	TRBJ2-5
TGTGCCAGCAATAGGGGGACAGCAACTAATGAAAAACTGTTTTTT	CASNRGTATNEKLFF	-	TRBV27	TRBD1	TRBJ1-4
TGTGCCAGCAGCTTTGGCACAGGGGGCATGGTAGAAGCTTTCTTT	CASSFGTGGMVEAFF	-	TRBV11-3	TRBD1	TRBJ1-1
TGTGCCAGCTCACCGGAGGGGGCGAGTCAGCCCCAGCATTTT	CASSPEGASQPQHF	few	TRBV18	TRBD1	TRBJ1-5
TGTGCCAGCAGTTTATCCTACGGAGCCTACGAGCAGTACTTC	CASSLSYGAYEQYF	-	TRBV27	-	TRBJ2-7
TGTGCCACCAGCAGGGGGGTTGGGAGGTTAGACACTGAAGCTTTCTTT	CATSRGVGRLDTEAFF	-	TRBV15	-	TRBJ1-1
TGTGCCAGCAGTGATCTTGACAGGGCCCAAGAGACCCAGTACTTC	CASSDLDRAQETQYF	once	TRBV6-4	TRBD1	TRBJ2-5
TGTGCCAGCAGTTCCGGGAGCTCCTACGAGCAGTACTTC	CASSSGSSYEQYF	-	TRBV27	-	TRBJ2-7
TGTGCCAGCAGCTTAGCGAGGCTAGCGGGGGCTGCTCCCGGGGAGCTGTTTTTT	CASSLARLAGAAPGELFF	-	TRBV7-9	TRBD2	TRBJ2-2
TGTGCCAGCAGCTTAGCGGCTCAGGGGCTGAACACTGAAGCTTTCTTT	CASSLAAQGLNTEAFF	few	TRBV7-9	-	TRBJ1-1
TGTGCCAGCAGCTTGGGGGGACGGGTAGGGCAAGAGACCCAGTACTTC	CASSLGGRVGQETQYF	-	TRBV11-2	-	TRBJ2-5
TGTGCCAGCAGTAGAAGCGGGGACGCCTACAATGAGCAGTTCTTC	CASSRSGDAYNEQFF	-	TRBV6-1	TRBD2	TRBJ2-1
TGTGCCAGCAGTTACTGGCGGGAGGGCACAGATACGCAGTATTTT	CASSYWREGTDTQYF	-	TRBV6-5	TRBD2	TRBJ2-3
TGTGCCAGCCGACAAGGGGGGGGCGCCGGTGTGGCTGAAGCTTTCTTT	CASRQGGGAGVAEAFF	once	TRBV7-2	-	TRBJ1-1